These 27 T cell receptor beta chains originate from one sample sequenced in a study of shared clonotypes between healthy human individuals. Here immunoSEQ multiplex PCR was the method, and the copy in TCRdb shows in-frame clones only, minus some. This sample has about 1 million clones, with approximately 72% found just once. The specimen was memory CD4+ T cells sorted from blood. Subset noted: CD45RA-negative fraction. The source is a young man in good health.

The chain uses TRBV5-4 and TRBJ2-7; D remains ambiguous. CDR3 length: 14 amino acids. The V end lost 2 bases, the J end lost 0 bases, and 9 bases lay between the germline ends. Looked up from germline, CDR1 is SGHNT and CDR2 is YYREEE (reference sequence). As DNA, the CDR3 is TGTGCCAGCAGCTTCGTCGGTGGCTCCTACGAGCAGTACTTC. Amino acid sequence: CASSFVGGSYEQYF. Full variable domain (remainder filled in from reference TRBV5-4 and TRBJ2-7): ETGVTQSPTHLIKTRGQQVTLRCSSQSGHNTVSWYQQALGQGPQFIFQYYREEENGRGNFPPRFSGLQFPNYSSELNVNALELDDSALYLCASSFVGGSYEQYFGPGTRLTVT.

This clone was seen a single time. The chain links TRBV19 to TRBJ2-6; D is unclear. This CDR3 region has 19 residues. Per germline, CDR1 LNHDA and CDR2 SQIVND (reference sequence). Trimming took 0 bases from V and 4 from J, leaving 19 bases between them. The CDR3 sequence is CASSIDPPGVGSGANVLTF. CDR3 DNA: TGTGCCAGTAGTATAGATCCACCGGGTGTCGGCTCCGGGGCCAACGTCCTGACTTTC.

V usage is TRBV28 and J usage is TRBJ1-1; weak D call: TRBD1 (6 bases). With 6 bases removed from V and 0 bases from J, the gap between germline ends came to 14 bases. Germline CDR1 is MDHEN and CDR2 is SYDVKM. The CDR3 covers 15 residues. The CDR3 reads CASSVPGVMNTEAFF. The CDR3 coding sequence is TGTGCCAGCAGCGTACCAGGGGTCATGAACACTGAAGCTTTCTTT.

The chain carries TRBV9 and TRBJ2-1; tentative D call: TRBD2 (6 bases). Germline V gene data show CDR1 as SGDLS and CDR2 as YYNGEE. The CDR3 covers 17 residues. V shed 4 bases and J shed 6 bases, with 23 bases lying between them. In DNA, the CDR3 is TGTGCCAGCAGCCCTCAAGGGGTAGCGGCAATTGCCAATGAGCAGTTCTTC. Its translation: CASSPQGVAAIANEQFF.

CDR3 nucleotides: TGTGCCAGCTCACCAAAAGACAAAAACATTCAGTACTTC. This codes for CASSPKDKNIQYF. This rearrangement joins TRBV18 to TRBJ2-4; D is uncertain. Germline CDR1 and CDR2: KGHSH and LQKENI. CDR3 length equals 13 residues. V was shortened by 2 bases and J by 3 bases, with 5 bases between the two germline ends.

The genes are TRBV5-5 and TRBJ2-7; D call uncertain. CDR3 length: 16 amino acids. Germline V gene lookup returns CDR1 SGHKS and CDR2 YYEKEE (reference sequence). V was cut by 0 bases and J by 6 bases, with 19 bases left in between. This CDR3 reads CASSLGASRVLPEQYF. The CDR3 region has the DNA TGTGCCAGCAGCTTGGGAGCCTCCCGGGTTCTTCCCGAGCAGTACTTC.

V is TRBV2 and J is TRBJ1-1; 9 bases align to TRBD1. CDR3 length equals 16 residues. The junction had 17 bases not matched to a gene; V was cut back by 5 bases and J by 10 bases. Germline V CDR1 and CDR2: SNHLY, FYNNEI. In nucleotides, the CDR3 is TGTGCCAGCAGTCTGGGGGGACAGGGCGTCGAAGGGGTAGCTTTCTTT. Residues: CASSLGGQGVEGVAFF. Filled out from reference TRBV2 and TRBJ1-1, the complete variable domain reads EPEVTQTPSHQVTQMGQEVILRCVPISNHLYFYWYRQILGQKVEFLVSFYNNEISEKSEIFDDQFSVERPDGSNFTLKIRSTKLEDSAMYFCASSLGGQGVEGVAFFGQGTRLTVV.

V usage is TRBV28 and J usage is TRBJ1-2, with TRBD1 matching 12 bases. This CDR3 spans 17 amino acids. Germline V gene data show CDR1 as MDHEN and CDR2 as SYDVKM. Trimming took 6 bases from V and 7 from J; bases not matched to a gene: 15. The CDR3 here is CASSPEGRGQGAGGYTF. In DNA, the CDR3 is TGTGCCAGCAGCCCTGAGGGGAGGGGACAGGGGGCAGGTGGCTACACCTTC.

V usage is TRBV30 and J usage is TRBJ2-2; D is unclear. The V and J ends lost 4 bases and 2 bases respectively, with 2 bases between them. There are 11 residues in the CDR3. The germline gives CDR1 GTSNPN, CDR2 SVGIG (reference sequence). The CDR3 loop is CAWTNTGELFF. Written as DNA, the CDR3 is TGTGCCTGGACCAACACCGGGGAGCTGTTTTTT.

V usage is TRBV5-1 and J usage is TRBJ2-3; D is ambiguous. The germline CDR1 and CDR2 sequences are SGHRS and YFSETQ. The CDR3 contains 14 residues. V was trimmed by 4 bases and J by 2 bases, leaving 11 bases between them. CDR3 region: CASSLVTLTDTQYF. The CDR3 DNA follows: TGCGCCAGCAGCCTGGTCACCCTCACAGATACGCAGTATTTT. Looking up the rest from reference TRBV5-1 and TRBJ2-3 gives the full variable domain: KAGVTQTPRYLIKTRGQQVTLSCSPISGHRSVSWYQQTPGQGLQFLFEYFSETQRNKGNFPGRFSGRQFSNSRSEMNVSTLELGDSALYLCASSLVTLTDTQYFGPGTRLTVL.

The chain carries TRBV19 and TRBJ2-6; TRBD1 aligns across 7 bases. Germline V gene data show CDR1 as LNHDA and CDR2 as SQIVND (reference sequence). The CDR3 totals 16 residues. V trimming: 7 bases; J trimming: 2 bases; junction bases outside the gene matches: 8. As DNA, the CDR3 is TGTGCCAGTACCTCCGCCGACAGGGCTGGGGCCAACGTCCTGACTTTC. This translates into CASTSADRAGANVLTF. Complete variable domain (other parts from reference TRBV19 and TRBJ2-6): DGGITQSPKYLFRKEGQNVTLSCEQNLNHDAMYWYRQDPGQGLRLIYYSQIVNDFQKGDIAEGYSVSREKKESFPLTVTSAQKNPTAFYLCASTSADRAGANVLTFGAGSRLTVL.

The gene calls are TRBV5-6 and TRBJ2-5; 10 nucleotides match TRBD1. The J segment lost 5 bases and the V segment lost 0 bases, leaving 4 bases of the junction unmatched. Germline values: CDR1 SGHDT, CDR2 YYEEEE. This CDR3 contains 15 residues. The CDR3, as DNA: TGTGCCAGCAGCTTGGTGACAGGGGGCTTTGAGACCCAGTACTTC. Translated: CASSLVTGGFETQYF.

The chain has TRBV5-4 and TRBJ2-3; 8 nucleotides agree with TRBD2. This CDR3 is built from 16 residues. V shed 4 bases and J 0 bases; nucleotides not matched to a gene: 7. Per the germline V gene, CDR1 is SGHNT and CDR2 is YYREEE (reference sequence). The CDR3 nucleotides are TGTGCCAGCAGCCCCTACGTAGCGGGGAGCACAGATACGCAGTATTTT. It specifies CASSPYVAGSTDTQYF.

This clone is categorized as medium-sized. CDR3 loop: CASSPSKNTGELFF. The CDR3 nucleotides are TGTGCCAGCAGCCCTTCGAAGAACACCGGGGAGCTGTTTTTT. This rearrangement joins TRBV7-9 to TRBJ2-2, with D unclear. In germline, CDR1 is SEHNR, CDR2 FQNEAQ (reference sequence). V gave up 5 bases and J gave up 1 base, with 8 bases separating them. This CDR3 has 14 amino acids.

In its sample, this clone was seen a few times. Other DNA sequences within the sample encode an identical CDR3. The V gene is TRBV5-6, the J gene TRBJ1-6; unclear D gene. Germline V lookup: CDR1 SGHDT, CDR2 YYEEEE. The germline V and J ends were trimmed by 0 bases and 6 bases, with 4 bases remaining between them. There are 13 residues in the CDR3. CDR3 in DNA: TGTGCCAGCAGCTTGGGAGTTAATTCACCCCTCCACTTT. Translated: CASSLGVNSPLHF.

This chain joins TRBV7-8 and TRBJ2-7; D remains unclear. Trimming took off 3 bases at V and 1 base at J, with 13 bases between the two ends. CDR1 is SGHVS and CDR2 is FQNEAQ in the germline V gene. The CDR3 covers 15 residues. The CDR3 coding sequence is TGTGCCAGCAGCTTCCAAGGAATCCGGTCCTACGAGCAGTACTTC. It is translated as CASSFQGIRSYEQYF.

The rearrangement uses TRBV10-3 and TRBJ2-1; tentative D call: TRBD2 (6 bases). Germline CDR1 and CDR2: ENHRY and SYGVKD. The ends were cut back, 10 bases at V and 7 bases at J, with 17 bases in the middle. This CDR3 has 13 amino acids. The CDR3 loop reads CATHGSHINEQFF. DNA of the CDR3: TGTGCCACCCACGGGAGTCATATAAATGAGCAGTTCTTC.

The CDR3 DNA sequence: TGTGCCAGCAGCTTAGGGGACACCCTCCCCTACGAGCAGTACTTC. This gives the protein CASSLGDTLPYEQYF. The chain is built from TRBV11-2 and TRBJ2-7; D is possibly TRBD1 (6 bases). Germline CDR1 SGHAT, CDR2 FQNNGV. The CDR3 length is 15 residues. Trimming removed 1 base at V and 2 bases at J, with 12 bases between. Supplemented by reference TRBV11-2 and TRBJ2-7, the full variable domain reads EAGVAQSPRYKIIEKRQSVAFWCNPISGHATLYWYQQILGQGPKLLIQFQNNGVVDDSQLPKDRFSAERLKGVDSTLKIQPAKLEDSAVYLCASSLGDTLPYEQYFGPGTRLTVT.

The V call is TRBV20-1, the J call TRBJ1-1; no firm D call. Germline loops: CDR1 DFQATT, CDR2 SNEGSKA (reference sequence). The V and J ends lost 1 base and 8 bases respectively, with 8 bases between them. This CDR3 is 11 amino acids long. CDR3: CSARVEPEAFF. The CDR3 DNA follows: TGCAGTGCTAGAGTGGAACCCGAAGCTTTCTTT.

V gene TRBV5-4 combines with J gene TRBJ2-5; the match to TRBD1 covers 12 bases. The J call is in doubt because the DNA end fits TRBJ2-7 better. Germline V gene sequence: CDR1 SGHNT, CDR2 YYREEE (reference sequence). The CDR3 spans 15 residues. Written as DNA, the CDR3 is TGTGCCAGCAGCTCCGGGACAGGGGGCAGGTACGAGCAGTACTTC. Its protein is CASSSGTGGRYEQYF.

The V and J genes are TRBV6-1 and TRBJ1-6, with 9 bases aligning to TRBD1. V lost 2 bases and J lost 0; bases outside the gene matches: 11. The CDR3 has 20 amino acids. Germline lookup yields CDR1 MNHNS and CDR2 SASEGT. In DNA form, the CDR3 reads TGTGCCAGCAGTGAATTAAGGGGACAGGGCAGGGGCTCCTATAATTCACCCCTCCACTTT. Translated: CASSELRGQGRGSYNSPLHF.

This clone was counted a single time. This chain links TRBV6-5 with TRBJ2-1; the match to TRBD2 covers 7 bases. Germline CDR1 is MNHEY and CDR2 is SVGAGI. The CDR3 has 15 residues. Trimming at V came to 5 bases and at J to 5 bases, leaving 9 bases not matched to a gene. The CDR3 is CASSRGTTHDNEQFF. The CDR3 DNA reads as TGTGCCAGCAGTCGGGGGACTACACATGACAATGAGCAGTTCTTC.

The genes are TRBV28 and TRBJ2-6; TRBD1 agrees at 9 bases. The CDR3 covers 17 residues. With V trimmed by 3 bases and J by 1 base, 4 bases remained unmatched. CDR1 is MDHEN and CDR2 is SYDVKM in the germline V gene. CDR3: CASSFSGTGSGANVLTF. Here the CDR3 DNA reads TGTGCCAGCAGTTTTTCCGGGACAGGGTCTGGGGCCAACGTCCTGACTTTC.

CDR3 nucleotides: TGTGCCAGCAGTGCTCTGTCAGGGAACCACGAGCAGTACTTC. Translating it yields CASSALSGNHEQYF. This chain joins TRBV28 and TRBJ2-7; D perhaps matches TRBD1 (5 bases). V was clipped by 5 bases and J by 5 bases, with 16 bases between them. This CDR3 contains 14 residues. Germline V gene lookup returns CDR1 MDHEN and CDR2 SYDVKM. Full variable domain (outside the CDR3, taken from reference TRBV28 and TRBJ2-7): DVKVTQSSRYLVKRTGEKVFLECVQDMDHENMFWYRQDPGLGLRLIYFSYDVKMKEKGDIPEGYSVSREKKERFSLILESASTNQTSMYLCASSALSGNHEQYFGPGTRLTVT.

This chain connects TRBV7-9 to TRBJ2-1; TRBD1 or TRBD2 may be the D gene (5 bases each). The V and J ends lost 0 bases and 7 bases respectively, with 13 bases between them. The CDR3 spans 15 residues. Germline V lookup: CDR1 SEHNR, CDR2 FQNEAQ (reference sequence). The CDR3 DNA is TGTGCCAGCAGCTTAGCGGGGGTTACGGGTAATGAGCAGTTCTTC. This encodes CASSLAGVTGNEQFF.

The chain links TRBV28 to TRBJ2-5; either TRBD1 or TRBD2 may fit D (5 bases each). V lost 7 bases, J lost 5 bases, and 17 bases lay in between. Germline V lookup: CDR1 MDHEN, CDR2 SYDVKM. The CDR3 spans 14 residues. The CDR3 sequence: CASKGTPRRETQYF. In DNA, the CDR3 is TGTGCCAGCAAGGGGACCCCAAGGCGGGAGACCCAGTACTTC.

This clone turned up a few times. V gene TRBV28 combines with J gene TRBJ2-3; TRBD1 agrees at 8 bases. The junction had 4 bases not matched to a gene; V was cut back by 5 bases and J by 6 bases. The CDR3 is 13 residues long. The V gene's germline CDR1 is MDHEN and CDR2 SYDVKM. The CDR3 region has the DNA TGTGCCAGCAGTCAGACAGGGGTGGATACGCAGTATTTT. It codes for CASSQTGVDTQYF.